This TCR beta chain was documented in a study of radiation and T cells in renal cell carcinoma. Findings and caveats of the study: Without pretreatment biopsies, baseline tumor clonotype presence was undetermined.

Here immunoSEQ multiplex PCR was the method, and the copy in TCRdb shows in-frame clones only, minus some. The table records roughly 100,000 clones, approximately 82% of them present only once. Concerning this clone: Its antigen remains unknown.

CDR1 is SGHVS and CDR2 is FQNEAQ in the germline V gene. The V segment lost 5 bases and the J segment 5 bases; nucleotides outside the gene matches: 13. There are 17 residues in the CDR3. Documented time point: blood 4 weeks post-SBRT, at nephrectomy. As for treatment: 15 Gy SBRT to primary tumor, nephrectomy 4 weeks later. This TCR derives from a man aged 60 to 69 with renal cell carcinoma. V and J are TRBV7-8 and TRBJ1-2; 11 bases map to TRBD1. Sample: blood, taken from a patient whose treatment included radiotherapy and nephrectomy. CDR3 coding DNA: TGTGCCAGCAGCACATCTAGGGGGACAGGGGGAATTTATGGCTACACCTTC. Residues: CASSTSRGTGGIYGYTF.